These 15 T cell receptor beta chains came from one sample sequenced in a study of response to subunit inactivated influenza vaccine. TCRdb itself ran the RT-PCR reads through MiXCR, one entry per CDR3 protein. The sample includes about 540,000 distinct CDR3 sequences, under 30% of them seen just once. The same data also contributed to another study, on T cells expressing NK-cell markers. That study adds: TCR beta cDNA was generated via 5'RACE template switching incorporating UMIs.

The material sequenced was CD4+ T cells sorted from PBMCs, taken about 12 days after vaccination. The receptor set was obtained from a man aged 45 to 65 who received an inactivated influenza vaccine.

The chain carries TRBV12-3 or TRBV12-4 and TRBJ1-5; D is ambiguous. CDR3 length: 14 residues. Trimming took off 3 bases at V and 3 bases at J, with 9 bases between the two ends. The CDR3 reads CASSFVSTNQPQHF. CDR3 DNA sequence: TGTGCCAGCAGTTTTGTGAGTACCAATCAGCCCCAGCATTTT.

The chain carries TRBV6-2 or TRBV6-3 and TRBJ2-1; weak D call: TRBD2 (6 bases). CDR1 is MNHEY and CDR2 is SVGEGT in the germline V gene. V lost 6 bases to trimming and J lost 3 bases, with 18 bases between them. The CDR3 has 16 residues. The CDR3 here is CASRDRSGFVYNEQFF. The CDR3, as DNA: TGTGCCAGCAGAGATCGTAGCGGCTTCGTCTACAATGAGCAGTTCTTC.

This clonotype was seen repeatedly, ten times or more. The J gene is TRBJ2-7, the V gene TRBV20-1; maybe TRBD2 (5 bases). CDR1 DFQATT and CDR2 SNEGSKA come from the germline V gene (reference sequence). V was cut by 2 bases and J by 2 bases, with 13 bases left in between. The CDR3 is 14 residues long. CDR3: CSARSGFLTYEQYF. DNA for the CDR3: TGCAGTGCTAGAAGCGGTTTCCTAACCTACGAGCAGTACTTC.

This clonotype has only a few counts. The CDR3 region is CASSSKRESYNEQFF. The CDR3 DNA sequence: TGTGCCAGCAGTAGTAAGCGGGAGTCCTACAATGAGCAGTTCTTC. The chain has TRBV6-2 or TRBV6-3 and TRBJ2-1; TRBD2 aligns across 8 bases. Looked up from germline, CDR1 is MNHEY and CDR2 is SVGEGT. The CDR3 contains 15 residues. Trimming took 5 bases from V and 1 from J; bases not matched to a gene: 4.

CDR3 sequence (DNA): TGTGCCAGCAGCGTAGGACGTTTCACCGGGGAGCTGTTTTTT. Its translation: CASSVGRFTGELFF. The genes are TRBV9 and TRBJ2-2; no clear D. The CDR3 loop spans 14 amino acids. Deletions cut 0 bases from V and 4 bases from J, with 7 bases between. The germline gives CDR1 SGDLS, CDR2 YYNGEE. Combining the CDR3 with reference TRBV9 and TRBJ2-2 gives the whole variable domain DSGVTQTPKHLITATGQRVTLRCSPRSGDLSVYWYQQSLDQGLQFLIQYYNGEERAKGNILERFSAQQFPDLHSELNLSSLELGDSALYFCASSVGRFTGELFFGEGSRLTVL.

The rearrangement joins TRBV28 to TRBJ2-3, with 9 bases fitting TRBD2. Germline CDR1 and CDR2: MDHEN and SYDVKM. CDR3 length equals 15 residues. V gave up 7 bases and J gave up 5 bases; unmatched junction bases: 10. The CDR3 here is CASKSGGGAVDTQYF. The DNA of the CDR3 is TGTGCCAGCAAAAGTGGCGGGGGGGCCGTAGATACGCAGTATTTT.

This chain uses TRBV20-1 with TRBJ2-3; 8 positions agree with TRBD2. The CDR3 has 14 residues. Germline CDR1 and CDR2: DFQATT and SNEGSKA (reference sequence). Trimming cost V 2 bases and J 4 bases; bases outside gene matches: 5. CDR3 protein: CSARLAGGADTQYF. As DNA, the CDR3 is TGCAGTGCTAGACTGGCGGGAGGTGCAGATACGCAGTATTTT.

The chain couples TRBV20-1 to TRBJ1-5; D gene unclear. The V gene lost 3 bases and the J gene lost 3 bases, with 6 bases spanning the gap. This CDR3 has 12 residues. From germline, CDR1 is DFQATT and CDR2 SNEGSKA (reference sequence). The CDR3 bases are TGCAGTGCTAGCAGGAACAATCAGCCCCAGCATTTT. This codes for CSASRNNQPQHF.

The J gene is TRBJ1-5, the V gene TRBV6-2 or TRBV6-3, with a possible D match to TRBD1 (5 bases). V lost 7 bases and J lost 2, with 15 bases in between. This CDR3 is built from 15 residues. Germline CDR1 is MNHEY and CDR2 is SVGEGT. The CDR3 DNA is TGTGCCAGCACATTAAAAGGGGACGGCAATCAGCCCCAGCATTTT. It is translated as CASTLKGDGNQPQHF.

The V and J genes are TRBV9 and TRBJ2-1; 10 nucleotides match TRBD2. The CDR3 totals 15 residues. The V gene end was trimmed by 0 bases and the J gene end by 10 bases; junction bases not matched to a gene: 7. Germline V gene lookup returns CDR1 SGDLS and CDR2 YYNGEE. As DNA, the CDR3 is TGTGCCAGCAGCGTAGAGGCTAGCGGGGGCCCAGAGCAGTTCTTC. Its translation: CASSVEASGGPEQFF.

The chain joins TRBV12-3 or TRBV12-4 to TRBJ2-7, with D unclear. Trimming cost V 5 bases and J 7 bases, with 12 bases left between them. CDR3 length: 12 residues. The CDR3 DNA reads TGTGCCAGCAGTCCACGACCTACTGAGCAGTACTTC. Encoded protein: CASSPRPTEQYF.

The CDR3: CASSFRQVEDTQYF. The CDR3 DNA reads as TGCGCCAGCAGTTTCCGACAGGTCGAAGATACGCAGTATTTT. The chain is built from TRBV5-1 and TRBJ2-3; tentatively, D is TRBD1 (6 bases). The CDR3 has 14 residues. Trimming cost V 5 bases and J 5 bases, with 15 bases left between them. Per germline, CDR1 SGHRS and CDR2 YFSETQ.

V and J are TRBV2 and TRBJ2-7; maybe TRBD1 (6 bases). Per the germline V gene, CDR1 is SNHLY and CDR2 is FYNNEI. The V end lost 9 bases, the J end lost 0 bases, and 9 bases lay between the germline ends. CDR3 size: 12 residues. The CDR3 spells CASKGVSYEQYF. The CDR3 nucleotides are TGTGCCAGTAAGGGGGTCTCCTACGAGCAGTACTTC.

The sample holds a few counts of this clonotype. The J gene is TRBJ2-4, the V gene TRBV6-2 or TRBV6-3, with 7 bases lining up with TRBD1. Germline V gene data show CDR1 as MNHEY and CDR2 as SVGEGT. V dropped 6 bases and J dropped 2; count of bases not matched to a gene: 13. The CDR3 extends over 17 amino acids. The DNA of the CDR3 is TGTGCCAGCAGCTACGACATATTACAGGGGTCCAAAAACATTCAGTACTTC. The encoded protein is CASSYDILQGSKNIQYF.

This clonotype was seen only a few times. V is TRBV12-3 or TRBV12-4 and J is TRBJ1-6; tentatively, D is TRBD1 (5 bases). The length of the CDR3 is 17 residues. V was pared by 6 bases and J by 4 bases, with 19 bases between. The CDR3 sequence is CASRLTVGGAYNSPLHF. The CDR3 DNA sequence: TGTGCCAGCAGGCTTACAGTGGGCGGGGCTTATAATTCACCCCTCCACTTT.